These 10 T cell receptor beta chains were sequenced from one sample in a study of cytomegalovirus exposure and HLA in healthy donors. Clones were read by immunoSEQ multiplex PCR, and TCRdb kept only the in-frame ones, dropping some. The table includes some 240,000 clones, 75% to 90% detected once. The sample was PBMCs. The receptors stem from a woman in her twenties or thirties in good health and CMV-seropositive.

V is TRBV18 and J is TRBJ2-7; 9 bases match TRBD1. The CDR3 runs to 14 residues. The V gene's germline CDR1 is KGHSH and CDR2 LQKENI. The ends lost 5 bases at V and 2 bases at J; junction bases unmatched: 4. DNA of the CDR3: TGTGCCAGCTCAAAGGACAGGGGCACCTACGAGCAGTACTTC. Protein sequence: CASSKDRGTYEQYF.

The chain has TRBV27 and TRBJ2-2; 8 bases line up with TRBD1. The CDR3 runs 16 residues. V was clipped by 11 bases and J by 1 base; unmatched bases: 12. Germline assignment: CDR1 MNHEY and CDR2 SMNVEV (reference sequence). The CDR3 nucleotides are TGTGCCGCAAAAACCCCCGGGACAGGGAACACCGGGGAGCTGTTTTTT. This sequence encodes CAAKTPGTGNTGELFF.

This sequence joins TRBV28 and TRBJ1-2; maybe TRBD1 (6 bases). This CDR3 contains 17 residues. V lost 3 bases to trimming and J lost 4 bases, with 21 bases between them. Germline assignment: CDR1 MDHEN and CDR2 SYDVKM. The CDR3 nucleotides are TGTGCCAGCAGTTTCGGCAGGGGTCGTGGAGGTGGCTATGGCTACACCTTC. It codes for CASSFGRGRGGGYGYTF.

The chain recombines TRBV7-9 with TRBJ2-3; the match to TRBD2 covers 8 bases. The CDR3 has 15 amino acids. Unmatched junction bases numbered 8, after V lost 5 bases and J lost 4 bases. Germline CDR1 is SEHNR and CDR2 is FQNEAQ (reference sequence). The CDR3 region is CASSVSSGRPDTQYF. CDR3 DNA sequence: TGTGCCAGCAGCGTCTCTAGCGGGCGGCCAGATACGCAGTATTTT.

The chain recombines TRBV11-3 with TRBJ2-3; D is uncertain. With 2 bases removed from V and 0 bases from J, the gap between germline ends came to 15 bases. CDR3 length equals 17 residues. The germline gives CDR1 SGHNT, CDR2 YENEEA. In DNA, the CDR3 is TGTGCCAGCAGCTTATCCATAGCATTGACTAGCACAGATACGCAGTATTTT. It encodes CASSLSIALTSTDTQYF.

The V gene is TRBV5-1, the J gene TRBJ2-6; TRBD2 matches 9 bases. Germline trimming cut 4 bases from V and 7 bases from J; bases unmatched to any gene: 12. The germline gives CDR1 SGHRS, CDR2 YFSETQ. The CDR3 length is 17 residues. CDR3 loop: CASSHGGAGGLANVLTF. In DNA form, the CDR3 reads TGCGCCAGCAGCCACGGAGGCGCGGGAGGGCTCGCCAACGTCCTGACTTTC.

The chain recombines TRBV6-1 with TRBJ2-5; no clear D gene. This CDR3 has 14 amino acids. Germline lookup yields CDR1 MNHNS and CDR2 SASEGT. V lost 4 bases and J 2 bases, leaving 11 bases between the germline ends. In nucleotides, the CDR3 is TGTGCCAGCAGTGCCCACTTATTACAAGAGACCCAGTACTTC. Translated: CASSAHLLQETQYF.

This clone was seen a few times. The V and J genes are TRBV9 and TRBJ2-7; 8 bases are shared with TRBD1. V was pared by 3 bases and J by 2 bases, with 13 bases of the junction left unmatched. This CDR3 spans 17 amino acids. Looked up from germline, CDR1 is SGDLS and CDR2 is YYNGEE. CDR3 sequence (DNA): TGTGCCAGCAGCGGCGATGATGACGGACAGGGAGCCTACGAGCAGTACTTC. Its translation: CASSGDDDGQGAYEQYF.

This clone was picked up many times. The V gene is TRBV18, the J gene TRBJ2-2, with TRBD2 identical over 7 bases. J was trimmed by 4 bases and V by 6 bases; bases with no gene match: 11. Germline V gene lookup returns CDR1 KGHSH and CDR2 LQKENI. The CDR3 is made up of 16 amino acids. CDR3 amino acids: CASSRILAGPTGELFF. The CDR3 region has the DNA TGTGCCAGCTCCCGAATCTTAGCGGGCCCCACCGGGGAGCTGTTTTTT. Using reference TRBV18 and TRBJ2-2 for the parts outside the CDR3, the full variable domain is NAGVMQNPRHLVRRRGQEARLRCSPMKGHSHVYWYRQLPEEGLKFMVYLQKENIIDESGMPKERFSAEFPKEGPSILRIQQVVRGDSAAYFCASSRILAGPTGELFFGEGSRLTVL.

This chain uses TRBV30 with TRBJ2-1, with 14 bases aligning to TRBD2. Germline trimming cut 0 bases from V and 9 bases from J; bases unmatched to any gene: 7. In germline, CDR1 is GTSNPN, CDR2 SVGIG (reference sequence). The CDR3 has 16 residues. In DNA, the CDR3 is TGTGCCTGGAGTGTACCCGGGACTAGCGGGAGTTCTGAGCAGTTCTTC. Amino acids: CAWSVPGTSGSSEQFF.